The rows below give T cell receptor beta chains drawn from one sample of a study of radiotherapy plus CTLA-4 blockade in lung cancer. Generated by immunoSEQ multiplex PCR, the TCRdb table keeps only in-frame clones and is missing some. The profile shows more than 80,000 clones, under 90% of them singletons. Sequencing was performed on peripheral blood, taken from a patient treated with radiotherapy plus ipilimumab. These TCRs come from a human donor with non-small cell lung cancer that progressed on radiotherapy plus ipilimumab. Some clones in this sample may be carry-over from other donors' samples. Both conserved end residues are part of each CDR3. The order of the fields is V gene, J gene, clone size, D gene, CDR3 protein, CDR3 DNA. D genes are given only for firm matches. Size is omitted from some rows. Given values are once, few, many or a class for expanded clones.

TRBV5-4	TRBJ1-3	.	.	CASSFGEGYTIYF	TGTGCCAGCAGCTTCGGGGAGGGGTACACCATATATTTT
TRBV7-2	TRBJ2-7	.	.	CASSLGPRLSYEQYF	TGTGCCAGCAGCTTAGGCCCAAGGTTATCCTACGAGCAGTACTTC
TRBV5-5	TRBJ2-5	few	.	CASSYYPQGGGETQYF	TGTGCCAGCAGCTATTACCCACAGGGCGGAGGAGAGACCCAGTACTTC
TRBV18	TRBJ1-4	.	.	CASSTGANEKLFF	TGTGCCAGCTCGACGGGGGCGAATGAAAAACTGTTTTTT
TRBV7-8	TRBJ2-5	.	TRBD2	CASSTLGRSGGQKETQYF	TGTGCCAGCAGCACCCTTGGTAGAAGCGGGGGTCAAAAAGAGACCCAGTACTTC
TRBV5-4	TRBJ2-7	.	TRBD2	CASSFGLAGGSEQYF	TGTGCCAGCAGCTTCGGACTAGCGGGGGGGAGTGAGCAGTACTTC
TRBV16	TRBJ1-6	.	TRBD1	CASSEQTGLDSPLHF	TGTGCCAGCAGCGAACAGACAGGGTTAGATTCACCCCTCCACTTT
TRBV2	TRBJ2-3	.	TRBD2	CASSEVPGLASDTQYF	TGTGCCAGCAGTGAAGTACCGGGACTAGCGTCAGATACGCAGTATTTT
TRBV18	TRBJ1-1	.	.	CASSPLTRTQNTEAFF	TGTGCCAGCTCACCGCTAACCCGAACCCAGAACACTGAAGCTTTCTTT
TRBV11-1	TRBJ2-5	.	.	CASSSDSEETRYF	TGTGCCAGCAGCTCCGACAGCGAAGAGACCCGGTACTTC
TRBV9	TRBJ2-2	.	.	CASSVVWGTDTGELFF	TGTGCCAGCAGCGTAGTATGGGGCACGGACACCGGGGAGCTGTTTTTT
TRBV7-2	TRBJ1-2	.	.	CASSLAVYGRGKGNYGYTF	TGTGCCAGCAGCTTAGCCGTCTATGGGAGGGGGAAGGGTAACTATGGCTACACCTTC
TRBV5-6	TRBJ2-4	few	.	CASSLVAKNIQYF	TGTGCCAGCAGCTTGGTGGCCAAAAACATTCAGTACTTC
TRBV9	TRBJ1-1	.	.	CASSVQVATEAFF	TGTGCCAGCAGCGTACAGGTGGCCACTGAAGCTTTCTTT
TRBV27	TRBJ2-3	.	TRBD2	CASSLRAGRTDTQYF	TGTGCCAGCAGTTTACGAGCGGGGCGCACAGATACGCAGTATTTT
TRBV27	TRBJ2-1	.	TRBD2	CASSLLGSGTYNEQFF	TGTGCCAGCAGTTTATTGGGTAGCGGGACATACAATGAGCAGTTCTTC